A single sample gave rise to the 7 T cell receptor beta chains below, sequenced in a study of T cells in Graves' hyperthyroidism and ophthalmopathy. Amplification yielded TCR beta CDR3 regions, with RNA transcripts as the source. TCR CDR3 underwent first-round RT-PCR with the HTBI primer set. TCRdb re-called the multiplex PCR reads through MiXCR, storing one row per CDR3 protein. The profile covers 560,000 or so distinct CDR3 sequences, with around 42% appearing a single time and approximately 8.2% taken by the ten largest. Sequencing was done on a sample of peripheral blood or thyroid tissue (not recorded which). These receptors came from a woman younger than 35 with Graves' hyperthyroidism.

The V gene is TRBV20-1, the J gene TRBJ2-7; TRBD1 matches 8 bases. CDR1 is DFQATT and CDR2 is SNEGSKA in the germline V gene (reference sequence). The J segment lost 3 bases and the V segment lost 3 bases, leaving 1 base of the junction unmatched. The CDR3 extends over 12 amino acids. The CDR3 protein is CSASDRGYEQYF. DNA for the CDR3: TGCAGTGCTAGCGACAGGGGCTACGAGCAGTACTTC.

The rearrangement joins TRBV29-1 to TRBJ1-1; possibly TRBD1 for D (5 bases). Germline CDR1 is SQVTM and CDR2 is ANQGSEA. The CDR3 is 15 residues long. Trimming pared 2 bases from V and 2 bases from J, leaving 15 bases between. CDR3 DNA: TGCAGCGTTGAAAAGGGGATGGGGATCAACACTGAAGCTTTCTTT. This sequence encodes CSVEKGMGINTEAFF.

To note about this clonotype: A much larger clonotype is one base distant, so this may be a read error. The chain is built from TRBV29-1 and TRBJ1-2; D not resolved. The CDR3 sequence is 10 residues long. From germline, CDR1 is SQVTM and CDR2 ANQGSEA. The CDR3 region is CSVETYRYTF. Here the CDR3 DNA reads TGCAGCGTTGAAACCTATCGCTACACCTTC.

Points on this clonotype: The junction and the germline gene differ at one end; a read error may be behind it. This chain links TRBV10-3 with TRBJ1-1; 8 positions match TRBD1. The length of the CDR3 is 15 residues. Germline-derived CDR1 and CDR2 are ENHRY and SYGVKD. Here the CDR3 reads CASSLSDRGNTEAFF. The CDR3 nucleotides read TGTGCCAGCAGTTTGTCCGACAGGGGGAACACTGAAGCTTTCTTT.

The CDR3 DNA is TGTGCCAGCAGTGTCCTCCTCGGTCAGCCCCAGCATTTT. This translates into CASSVLLGQPQHF. The chain has TRBV2 and TRBJ1-5; D is ambiguous. Trimming took off 4 bases at V and 6 bases at J, with 10 bases between the two ends. CDR1 and CDR2 from the germline V gene are SNHLY and FYNNEI. This CDR3 is 13 amino acids long.

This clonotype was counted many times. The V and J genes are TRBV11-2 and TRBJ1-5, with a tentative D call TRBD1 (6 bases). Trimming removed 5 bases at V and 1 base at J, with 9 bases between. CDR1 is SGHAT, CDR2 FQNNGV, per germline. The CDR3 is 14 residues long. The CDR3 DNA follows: TGTGCCAGCAGCGGGACAAGAAGCAATCAGCCCCAGCATTTT. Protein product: CASSGTRSNQPQHF.

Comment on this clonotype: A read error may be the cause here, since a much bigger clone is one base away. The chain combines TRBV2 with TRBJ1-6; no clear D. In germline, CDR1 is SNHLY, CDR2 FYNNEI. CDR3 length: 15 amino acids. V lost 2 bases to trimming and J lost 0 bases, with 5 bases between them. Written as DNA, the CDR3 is TGTGCCAGCAGTGAACAGGACTCCTATAATTCACCCCTCCACTTT. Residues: CASSEQDSYNSPLHF.